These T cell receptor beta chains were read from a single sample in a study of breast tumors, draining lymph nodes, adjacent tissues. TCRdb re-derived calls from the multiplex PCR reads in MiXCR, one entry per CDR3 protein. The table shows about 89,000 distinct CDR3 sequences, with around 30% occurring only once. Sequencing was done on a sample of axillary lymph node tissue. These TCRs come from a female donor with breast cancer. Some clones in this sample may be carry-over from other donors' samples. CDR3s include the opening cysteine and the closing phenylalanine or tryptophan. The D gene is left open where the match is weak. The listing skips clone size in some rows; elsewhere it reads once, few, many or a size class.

CDR3: CATSDFGGRAGNTIYF
DNA: TGTGCCACCAGTGATTTCGGGGGGAGGGCTGGAAACACCATATATTTT
V: TRBV24-1
size: -
J: TRBJ1-3
D: -

CDR3: CASSRSPGIYEQYF
DNA: TGTGCCAGCAGTCGTAGTCCGGGAATCTACGAGCAGTACTTC
V: TRBV7-6
size: -
J: TRBJ2-7
D: -

CDR3: CASRQEGSNQPQHF
DNA: TGTGCCAGCAGGCAGGAAGGGAGCAATCAGCCCCAGCATTTT
V: TRBV7-9
size: many
J: TRBJ1-5
D: -

CDR3: CASSQGAAPSGETQYF
DNA: TGCGCCAGCAGCCAAGGGGCAGCGCCCTCTGGGGAGACCCAGTACTTC
V: TRBV4-3
size: many
J: TRBJ2-5
D: -

CDR3: CASSGGDGGEETQHF
DNA: TGTGCCAGCAGCGGGGGGGACGGAGGAGAGGAGACCCAGCACTTC
V: TRBV7-3
size: -
J: TRBJ2-5
D: TRBD2

CDR3: CASRNREAGNTIYF
DNA: TGTGCCAGCAGAAACCGGGAAGCTGGAAACACCATATATTTT
V: TRBV6-6
size: -
J: TRBJ1-3
D: -

CDR3: CASLDRGLGNQPQHF
DNA: TGTGCCAGCCTAGACAGGGGGCTGGGCAATCAGCCCCAGCATTTT
V: TRBV10-3
size: -
J: TRBJ1-5
D: TRBD1

CDR3: CSAQGLAGGTDTQYF
DNA: TGCAGTGCTCAGGGACTAGCGGGAGGCACAGATACGCAGTATTTT
V: TRBV20-1
size: -
J: TRBJ2-3
D: TRBD2

CDR3: CASSSQGRSSYEQYF
DNA: TGTGCCAGCAGTTCGCAGGGGCGAAGCTCCTACGAGCAGTACTTC
V: TRBV2
size: many
J: TRBJ2-7
D: -

CDR3: CASSYRAENWQYF
DNA: TGTGCCAGCAGTTACCGGGCCGAGAATTGGCAGTACTTC
V: TRBV28
size: many
J: TRBJ2-7
D: -

CDR3: CASSDSVGILAKNIQYF
DNA: TGTGCCAGCAGTGACAGCGTGGGAATCTTAGCCAAAAACATTCAGTACTTC
V: TRBV6-6
size: -
J: TRBJ2-4
D: -

CDR3: CASSSSAGRDGGYTF
DNA: TGTGCCAGCAGCTCATCGGCGGGCAGGGATGGAGGCTACACCTTC
V: TRBV7-3
size: many
J: TRBJ1-2
D: -

CDR3: CASSTPHRYYGYTF
DNA: TGTGCCAGCAGTACCCCTCACAGATACTATGGCTACACCTTC
V: TRBV12-3/TRBV12-4
size: many
J: TRBJ1-2
D: -

CDR3: CASKGVSFYNEQFF
DNA: TGTGCCAGCAAGGGAGTCTCTTTCTACAATGAGCAGTTCTTC
V: TRBV6-2/TRBV6-3
size: many
J: TRBJ2-1
D: -

CDR3: CASSIEKKLDF
DNA: TGTGCCAGCAGTATCGAGAAAAAACTCGACTTT
V: TRBV2
size: many
J: TRBJ1-4
D: -

CDR3: CASSPRTEINEKLFF
DNA: TGTGCCAGCAGCCCCCGGACAGAGATTAATGAAAAACTGTTTTTT
V: TRBV7-9
size: many
J: TRBJ1-4
D: -

CDR3: CASSKGQGSGTQYF
DNA: TGTGCCAGCAGTAAAGGACAGGGGAGTGGGACCCAGTACTTC
V: TRBV12-3/TRBV12-4
size: many
J: TRBJ2-5
D: TRBD1

CDR3: CASSTHRGSYEQYF
DNA: TGTGCCAGTAGTACGCACAGGGGCTCCTACGAGCAGTACTTC
V: TRBV19
size: many
J: TRBJ2-7
D: TRBD1

CDR3: CSARDRGASGNTIYF
DNA: TGCAGTGCTAGAGACCGGGGGGCTTCTGGAAACACCATATATTTT
V: TRBV20-1
size: many
J: TRBJ1-3
D: -

CDR3: CASSPRTGVEQYF
DNA: TGTGCCAGCAGCCCGAGGACAGGGGTTGAGCAGTACTTC
V: TRBV7-9
size: -
J: TRBJ2-7
D: TRBD1

CDR3: CSVRFLQAAGELFF
DNA: TGCAGCGTACGCTTCTTACAGGCTGCCGGGGAGCTGTTTTTT
V: TRBV29-1
size: many
J: TRBJ2-2
D: -

CDR3: CSARPETSGRYEQYF
DNA: TGCAGTGCTAGACCGGAGACTAGCGGGAGATACGAGCAGTACTTC
V: TRBV20-1
size: many
J: TRBJ2-7
D: TRBD2

CDR3: CASSLQGGTGTQYF
DNA: TGTGCCAGCAGTTTACAGGGCGGCACCGGGACCCAGTACTTC
V: TRBV12-3/TRBV12-4
size: many
J: TRBJ2-5
D: -